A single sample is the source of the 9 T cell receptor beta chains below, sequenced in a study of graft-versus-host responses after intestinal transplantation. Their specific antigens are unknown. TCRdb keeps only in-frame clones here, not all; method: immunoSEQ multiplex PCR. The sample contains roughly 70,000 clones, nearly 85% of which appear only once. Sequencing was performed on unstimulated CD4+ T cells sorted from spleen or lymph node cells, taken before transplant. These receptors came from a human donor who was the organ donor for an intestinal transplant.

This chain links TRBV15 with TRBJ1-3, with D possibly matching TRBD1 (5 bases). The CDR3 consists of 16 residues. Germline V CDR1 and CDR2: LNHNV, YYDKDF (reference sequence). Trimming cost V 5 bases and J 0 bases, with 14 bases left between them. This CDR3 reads CATSGRQQGSGNTIYF. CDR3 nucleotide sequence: TGTGCCACCAGCGGGCGACAGCAGGGCTCTGGAAACACCATATATTTT.

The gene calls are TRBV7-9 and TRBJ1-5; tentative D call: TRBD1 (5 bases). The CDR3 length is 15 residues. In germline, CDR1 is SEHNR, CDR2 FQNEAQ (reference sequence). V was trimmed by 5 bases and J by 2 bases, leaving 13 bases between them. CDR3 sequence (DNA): TGTGCCAGCAGCCCCGGGAGGGGAGGCAATCAGCCCCAGCATTTT. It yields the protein CASSPGRGGNQPQHF.

CDR3 DNA: TGTGCCAGCAGTCCGAGGACAAACCTGGGTGAGCAGTTCTTC. It yields the protein CASSPRTNLGEQFF. The rearrangement uses TRBV6-5 and TRBJ2-1; D possibly corresponds to TRBD1 (5 bases). V was pared by 5 bases and J by 9 bases, with 17 bases between. The CDR3 runs 14 residues. Germline loops: CDR1 MNHEY, CDR2 SVGAGI.

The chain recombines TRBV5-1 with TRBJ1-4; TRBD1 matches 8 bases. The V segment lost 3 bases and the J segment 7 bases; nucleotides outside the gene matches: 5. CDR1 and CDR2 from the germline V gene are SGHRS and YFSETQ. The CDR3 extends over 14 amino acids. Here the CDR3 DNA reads TGCGCCAGCAGCTCAGGGGGCAGCGGTGAAAAACTGTTTTTT. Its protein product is CASSSGGSGEKLFF.

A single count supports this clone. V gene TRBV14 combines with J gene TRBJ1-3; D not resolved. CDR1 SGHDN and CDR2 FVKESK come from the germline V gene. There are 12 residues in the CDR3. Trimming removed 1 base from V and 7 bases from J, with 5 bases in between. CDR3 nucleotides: TGTGCCAGCAGCCAAGCCTCCAACACCATATATTTT. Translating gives CASSQASNTIYF.

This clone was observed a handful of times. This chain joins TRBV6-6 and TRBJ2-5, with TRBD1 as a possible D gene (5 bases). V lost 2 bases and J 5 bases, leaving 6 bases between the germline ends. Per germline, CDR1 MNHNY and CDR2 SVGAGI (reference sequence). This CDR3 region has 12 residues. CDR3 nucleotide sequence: TGTGCCAGCAGTTACAAGGGGGAGACCCAGTACTTC. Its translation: CASSYKGETQYF.

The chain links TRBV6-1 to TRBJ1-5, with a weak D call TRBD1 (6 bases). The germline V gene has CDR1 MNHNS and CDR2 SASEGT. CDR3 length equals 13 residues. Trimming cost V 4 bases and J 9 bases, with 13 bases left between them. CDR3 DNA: TGTGCCAGCAGTGTAACAGGGAGCTGGCCCCAGCATTTT. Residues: CASSVTGSWPQHF.

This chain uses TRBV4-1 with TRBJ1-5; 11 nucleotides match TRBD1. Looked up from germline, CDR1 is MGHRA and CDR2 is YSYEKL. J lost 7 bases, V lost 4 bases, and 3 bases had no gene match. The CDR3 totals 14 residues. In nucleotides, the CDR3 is TGCGCCAGCAGCCCATGGGACAGGGGGCAGCCCCAGCATTTT. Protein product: CASSPWDRGQPQHF.

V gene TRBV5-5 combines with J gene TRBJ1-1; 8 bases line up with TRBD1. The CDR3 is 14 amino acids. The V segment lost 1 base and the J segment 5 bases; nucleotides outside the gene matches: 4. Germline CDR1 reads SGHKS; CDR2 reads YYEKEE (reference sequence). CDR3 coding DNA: TGTGCCAGCAGCTTGTGGCAGGGGGCGACTGAAGCTTTCTTT. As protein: CASSLWQGATEAFF.